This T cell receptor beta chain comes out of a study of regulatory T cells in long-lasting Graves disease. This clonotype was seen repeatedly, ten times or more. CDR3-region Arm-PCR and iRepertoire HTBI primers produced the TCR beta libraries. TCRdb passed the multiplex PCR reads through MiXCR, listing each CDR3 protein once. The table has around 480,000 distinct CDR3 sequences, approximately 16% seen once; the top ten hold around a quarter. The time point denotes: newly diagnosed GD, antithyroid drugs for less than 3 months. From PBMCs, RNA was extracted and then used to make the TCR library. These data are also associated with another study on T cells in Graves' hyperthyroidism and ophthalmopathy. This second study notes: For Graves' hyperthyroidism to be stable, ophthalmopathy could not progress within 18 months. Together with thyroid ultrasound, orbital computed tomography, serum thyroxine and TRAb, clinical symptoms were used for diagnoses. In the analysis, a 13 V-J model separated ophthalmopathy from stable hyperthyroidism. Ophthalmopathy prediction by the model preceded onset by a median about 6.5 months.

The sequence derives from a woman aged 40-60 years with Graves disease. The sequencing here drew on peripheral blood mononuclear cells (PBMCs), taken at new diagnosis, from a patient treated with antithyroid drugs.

CDR3 residues: CASSSPGTVYTEAFF. DNA for the CDR3: TGTGCCAGCAGTTCTCCCGGGACAGTCTACACTGAAGCTTTCTTT. The V gene is TRBV12-3 or TRBV12-4, the J gene TRBJ1-1, with 7 bases matching TRBD1. J was trimmed by 3 bases and V by 4 bases; bases with no gene match: 8. The CDR3 contains 15 residues.